One sample yielded the 27 T cell receptor beta chains listed below, sequenced in a study of blood T cells in healthy people across ages. Together with a sample-barcoded 5' primer, a J-beta primer mix was included in a second PCR lasting about 7 to 12 cycles. TCRdb ran MiXCR on the 5' RACE reads and lists one entry per CDR3 protein. The sample records some 790,000 distinct CDR3 sequences, under 35% being singletons. The sequencing sample was made of blood. The receptors were gathered from a woman of 80 years or more in good health.

This clonotype occurred many times. CDR3 amino acids: CASIPTGLTYEQYF. CDR3 DNA sequence: TGTGCCAGTATACCGACAGGGCTTACCTACGAGCAGTACTTC. This chain uses TRBV6-1 with TRBJ2-7, with 7 bases aligning to TRBD1. The J segment lost 2 bases and the V segment lost 9 bases, leaving 10 bases of the junction unmatched. CDR1 MNHNS and CDR2 SASEGT come from the germline V gene. The CDR3 length is 14 residues.

This chain uses TRBV6-6 with TRBJ2-7, with D possibly called TRBD1 or TRBD2 (5 bases each). In germline, CDR1 is MNHNY, CDR2 SVGAGI (reference sequence). This CDR3 has 14 amino acids. Deletions cut 1 base from V and 3 bases from J, with 10 bases between. Written as DNA, the CDR3 is TGTGCCAGCAGTTACTTACTGGGGGACTACGAGCAGTACTTC. Protein sequence: CASSYLLGDYEQYF.

This chain uses TRBV5-1 with TRBJ1-2; a weak D match, TRBD1 (5 bases). The V end was cut by 3 bases, the J end by 2 bases, with 11 bases between. Germline V gene sequence: CDR1 SGHRS, CDR2 YFSETQ. The CDR3 totals 14 residues. CDR3 DNA: TGCGCCAGCAGCTGGGACGGCTTCAACTATGGCTACACCTTC. It codes for CASSWDGFNYGYTF.

The chain uses TRBV30 and TRBJ1-1, with D uncertain. Trimming took off 3 bases at V and 2 bases at J, with 10 bases between the two ends. Germline V CDR1 and CDR2: GTSNPN, SVGIG (reference sequence). The CDR3 sequence is 13 residues long. CDR3 in amino acids: CAWRRTRNTEAFF. CDR3 in DNA: TGTGCCTGGAGAAGAACCAGAAACACTGAAGCTTTCTTT.

The V call is TRBV3-1, the J call TRBJ1-1, with D possibly TRBD1 on 5 matching bases. The CDR3 length is 13 residues. CDR1 is LGHDT and CDR2 is YNNKEL in the germline V gene (reference sequence). V was pared by 4 bases and J by 10 bases, with 16 bases between. The CDR3 coding sequence is TGTGCCAGCAGCCCCTCCGACGTGGGACGAGCTTTCTTT. Residues: CASSPSDVGRAFF.

This clonotype was counted many times. This chain joins TRBV20-1 and TRBJ2-5; D perhaps matches TRBD1 (6 bases). This CDR3 is 14 amino acids long. The germline gives CDR1 DFQATT, CDR2 SNEGSKA (reference sequence). The CDR3 is CGTSLTGGKGTQYF. The CDR3 DNA reads TGCGGAACTTCCTTGACAGGTGGAAAAGGGACCCAGTACTTC.

The chain links TRBV2 to TRBJ2-7; TRBD1 matches at 8 bases. CDR3 size: 18 residues. Germline values: CDR1 SNHLY, CDR2 FYNNEI. V was clipped by 1 base and J by 0 bases; unmatched bases: 11. The chain's CDR3 is CASSEGRGHLISSYEQYF. The DNA of the CDR3 is TGTGCCAGCAGTGAAGGCAGGGGGCACCTAATTTCCTCCTACGAGCAGTACTTC.

This chain uses TRBV30 with TRBJ2-7, with 10 bases matching TRBD2. The J segment lost 6 bases and the V segment lost 0 bases, leaving 8 bases of the junction unmatched. Germline loops: CDR1 GTSNPN, CDR2 SVGIG (reference sequence). This CDR3 spans 15 amino acids. The CDR3 is CAWSVQSGGVGEQYF. CDR3 nucleotides: TGTGCCTGGAGTGTACAAAGCGGGGGGGTTGGCGAGCAGTACTTC.

This clonotype was seen at least ten times. This chain links TRBV5-1 with TRBJ2-3, with 8 bases aligning to TRBD1. CDR3 size: 16 residues. Germline CDR1 and CDR2: SGHRS and YFSETQ. Unmatched junction bases numbered 9, after V lost 1 base and J lost 5 bases. In DNA, the CDR3 is TGCGCCAGCAGCTTGTGGGCAGGGGGCTTCCAAGATACGCAGTATTTT. Its protein product is CASSLWAGGFQDTQYF.

This clonotype appeared a few times. The V and J genes are TRBV3-1 and TRBJ1-1, with D possibly TRBD1 on 5 matching bases. V lost 1 base, J lost 5 bases, and 11 bases lay in between. The CDR3 totals 14 residues. Germline V gives CDR1 LGHDT, CDR2 YNNKEL (reference sequence). CDR3: CASSQARGRTEAFF. In nucleotides, the CDR3 is TGTGCCAGCAGCCAAGCGAGGGGACGGACTGAAGCTTTCTTT.

This clonotype was seen a single time. The rearrangement joins TRBV6-1 to TRBJ1-4; 9 bases map to TRBD1. The CDR3 is 17 amino acids. Trimming removed 6 bases from V and 0 bases from J; junction bases left unmatched: 8. CDR1 and CDR2 from the germline V gene are MNHNS and SASEGT. CDR3 amino acids: CASRRLTGGATNEKLFF. CDR3 in DNA: TGTGCCAGCAGGCGATTGACAGGGGGGGCAACTAATGAAAAACTGTTTTTT.

The V gene is TRBV6-2 or TRBV6-3, the J gene TRBJ1-1, with a weak D call TRBD1 (6 bases). This CDR3 is 14 amino acids long. The V end was cut by 2 bases, the J end by 1 base, with 8 bases between. Germline values: CDR1 MNHEY, CDR2 SVGEGT. CDR3 loop: CASSYTGPNTEAFF. As DNA, the CDR3 is TGTGCCAGCAGTTACACAGGGCCGAACACTGAAGCTTTCTTT.

For this clonotype: A much larger clone lies a single base off, so this may be a read error. V usage is TRBV5-1 and J usage is TRBJ2-5, with a weak D call TRBD2 (5 bases). The CDR3 is 14 residues long. Deletions cut 2 bases from V and 11 bases from J, with 19 bases between. Germline V gene lookup returns CDR1 SGHRS and CDR2 YFSETQ. CDR3 residues: CASSFGVIGFEQYF. The CDR3 bases are TGCGCCAGCAGCTTCGGGGTCATAGGGTTTGAGCAGTACTTC.

This clonotype has ten or more counts. The chain combines TRBV20-1 with TRBJ2-1, with D perhaps matching TRBD2 (5 bases). The CDR3 contains 14 residues. The germline V and J ends were trimmed by 3 bases and 0 bases, with 9 bases remaining between them. From germline, CDR1 is DFQATT and CDR2 SNEGSKA (reference sequence). The CDR3, as DNA: TGCAGTGCTAGTCGGGGTAGCTCCTACAATGAGCAGTTCTTC. It codes for CSASRGSSYNEQFF.

A word on this clonotype: One junction end disagrees with the germline gene, perhaps due to a read error. This rearrangement joins TRBV7-9 to TRBJ1-5, with D unresolved. This CDR3 has 12 amino acids. Germline lookup yields CDR1 SEHNR and CDR2 FQNEAQ (reference sequence). As DNA, the CDR3 is TGTGCCGGCAGCCCCGATAATCAGCCCCAGCATTTT. This sequence encodes CAGSPDNQPQHF.

With regard to this clonotype: A much larger clone lies one base from this, so it may be a read error. V usage is TRBV15 and J usage is TRBJ2-1; D is ambiguous. The CDR3 is 15 residues long. CDR1 is LNHNV, CDR2 YYDKDF, per germline (reference sequence). The CDR3 bases are TGTGCCACCAGCAGAGAATTAAACTCCTACACTGAGCAGTTCTTC. Encoded protein: CATSRELNSYTEQFF.

The chain carries TRBV30 and TRBJ1-1; 8 bases are shared with TRBD1. The CDR3 is made up of 12 amino acids. Germline V lookup: CDR1 GTSNPN, CDR2 SVGIG (reference sequence). V shed 8 bases, J shed 8 bases, and the junction held 10 bases outside the gene matches. The CDR3 bases are TGTGCCGCCCACCGGGACAGGCAGGAAGCTTTCTTT. Amino acids: CAAHRDRQEAFF.

Comment on this clonotype: A single base separates this from a much larger clone, so it may be a read error. The chain's CDR3 is CASSPKVSYEQYF. DNA for the CDR3: TGTGCCAGCAGCCCAAAAGTAAGCTACGAGCAGTACTTC. The chain employs TRBV11-2 and TRBJ2-7, with D hard to call. Germline CDR1 and CDR2: SGHAT and FQNNGV. Trimming shortened V by 5 bases and J by 3 bases, and 11 bases separated the two germline ends. This CDR3 is built from 13 residues.

V and J are TRBV7-9 and TRBJ2-3; D is tentatively TRBD1 or TRBD2 (5 bases each). The V gene's germline CDR1 is SEHNR and CDR2 FQNEAQ (reference sequence). CDR3 size: 18 residues. V lost 1 base to trimming and J lost 0 bases, with 17 bases between them. This CDR3 is CASSLEDWGRYSTDTQYF. The CDR3 DNA follows: TGTGCCAGCAGCTTAGAGGATTGGGGGAGATATAGCACAGATACGCAGTATTTT.

Details on this clonotype: A much larger clone lies one base from this, so it may be a read error. This chain connects TRBV24-1 to TRBJ2-5, with TRBD2 matching over 12 bases. CDR3 size: 15 residues. Germline-derived CDR1 and CDR2 are KGHDR and SFDVKD. V lost 4 bases to trimming and J lost 11 bases; unmatched junction nucleotides: 10. The CDR3 DNA reads TGTGCCACCAGTGAGACTAGCGGGGGTACGTATGAGCAGTACTTC. This gives the protein CATSETSGGTYEQYF.

This clonotype occurred many times. The chain has TRBV12-3 or TRBV12-4 and TRBJ1-2, with D tentatively TRBD1 (5 bases). Trimming removed 6 bases at V and 8 bases at J, with 13 bases between. The CDR3 is made up of 12 amino acids. The chain's CDR3 is CASSHGTGGYTF. The CDR3 DNA reads as TGTGCCAGCAGCCATGGGACCGGAGGCTACACCTTC.

This clonotype occurred a few times. This clone may be a read error of a much larger clone one base away. The chain is built from TRBV4-3 and TRBJ2-6; unclear D gene. Looked up from germline, CDR1 is LGHNA and CDR2 is YSLEER. The CDR3 has 17 residues. The V gene lost 0 bases and the J gene lost 4 bases, with 13 bases spanning the gap. The CDR3 nucleotides read TGCGCCAGCAGCCAAGATTCCAGTGTATCAGGGGCCAACGTCCTGACTTTC. This sequence encodes CASSQDSSVSGANVLTF.

Comments on this clonotype: This could be a read error, since a much larger clone is one nucleotide away. This sequence joins TRBV29-1 and TRBJ2-5; 9 nucleotides line up with TRBD2. V dropped 4 bases and J dropped 11; count of bases not matched to a gene: 8. This CDR3 spans 12 amino acids. CDR1 SQVTM and CDR2 ANQGSEA come from the germline V gene. The CDR3 region is CSVVRGGTPQYF. The CDR3 bases are TGCAGCGTTGTGCGGGGGGGCACACCGCAGTACTTC.

This clonotype was counted a single time. CDR3 sequence: CASSKSRVRGNTGAFF. CDR3 bases: TGTGCCAGCAGCAAATCCAGGGTGAGGGGGAACACTGGAGCTTTCTTT. The chain couples TRBV21-1 to TRBJ1-1; the listed D gene, TRBD1, was not tested against the DNA. TRBV21-1 is labeled a pseudogene. This CDR3 is built from 16 residues.

The rearrangement links TRBV27 to TRBJ2-2; possibly TRBD2 for D (6 bases). V was pared by 6 bases and J by 1 base, with 12 bases between. CDR3 size: 15 residues. Germline V gene lookup returns CDR1 MNHEY and CDR2 SMNVEV (reference sequence). CDR3 DNA: TGTGCCAGCAGGTTGACTAGGGGGAACACCGGGGAGCTGTTTTTT. Its protein is CASRLTRGNTGELFF.

Points on this clonotype: A read error may be the cause here, since a much bigger clone is one base away. The rearrangement joins TRBV11-2 to TRBJ2-7; TRBD2 is a possible D gene (6 bases). The germline gives CDR1 SGHAT, CDR2 FQNNGV. With 5 bases removed from V and 6 bases from J, the gap between germline ends came to 17 bases. The CDR3 spans 14 residues. The CDR3 DNA sequence: TGTGCCAGCAGCATATATAGCGGTGTCTCCGAGCAGTACGTC. Protein: CASSIYSGVSEQYV.

This clonotype has a count of ten or more. The rearrangement links TRBV6-5 to TRBJ2-2; 9 bases agree with TRBD1. V was pared by 7 bases and J by 6 bases, with 3 bases of the junction left unmatched. Germline CDR1 and CDR2: MNHEY and SVGAGI. The CDR3 sequence is 13 residues long. The DNA for the CDR3 is TGTGCCAGCAAGGGACAGGGAGCCGGGGAGCTGTTTTTT. Amino acid sequence: CASKGQGAGELFF.